Each of the 27 T cell receptor beta chains below was sequenced from the same sample in a study of tumor and adjacent non-tumor tissue in lung cancer. This sample's RNA came from whole unsorted tissue. A modified ARM-PCR protocol with three rounds of nested PCR amplified TCRbeta. Via MiXCR, TCRdb re-called the multiplex PCR reads, giving one row per CDR3 protein. Of tens of thousands of distinct CDR3 sequences in the sample, 67% were seen once. Input material: lung tumor tissue. The receptors come from a man aged 55-75 years with non-small cell lung cancer.

Notes on this clonotype: Being one base from a much bigger clone, this may be a read error. The rearrangement links TRBV5-1 to TRBJ2-5, with D possibly called TRBD1 or TRBD2 (5 bases each). Germline assignment: CDR1 SGHRS and CDR2 YFSETQ. The CDR3 loop spans 14 amino acids. The germline V and J ends were trimmed by 9 bases and 3 bases, with 18 bases remaining between them. The CDR3 region is CAISEGTGKETQYF. The CDR3 region has the DNA TGCGCCATCAGTGAAGGGACGGGCAAAGAGACCCAGTACTTC.

About this clonotype: Sequence at one end of the junction differs from germline and may be a read error. This chain connects TRBV6-2 or TRBV6-3 to TRBJ1-2; D gene uncertain. The germline CDR1 and CDR2 sequences are MNHEY and SVGEGT. The CDR3 is 16 residues long. The CDR3 reads CASSYSMGNCDYDYTF. The CDR3 nucleotides read TGTGCGAGCAGTTACTCGATGGGTAACTGTGATTATGACTACACCTTC.

Sample share makes this clonotype medium-sized. J is TRBJ1-1 and V is TRBV7-8, with TRBD1 identical over 9 bases. Germline CDR1 and CDR2: SGHVS and FQNEAQ. Germline trimming cut 1 base from V and 3 bases from J; bases unmatched to any gene: 3. This CDR3 has 15 residues. CDR3: CASSLGTGAHTEAFF. DNA for the CDR3: TGTGCCAGCAGCTTAGGGACAGGGGCTCACACTGAAGCTTTCTTT.

The sample holds many counts of this clonotype. The chain recombines TRBV4-2 with TRBJ1-1; D uncertain. There are 13 residues in the CDR3. V was clipped by 4 bases and J by 1 base, with 7 bases between them. The germline CDR1 and CDR2 sequences are LGHNA and YNFKEQ. The CDR3 DNA is TGTGCCAGCAGCCCGCCGGCGAACACTGAAGCTTTCTTT. Protein product: CASSPPANTEAFF.

Remarks on this clonotype: A much more abundant neighbour one base away suggests this may be a read error. The V call is TRBV20-1, the J call TRBJ2-3, with D uncertain. The CDR3 covers 11 residues. Per the germline V gene, CDR1 is DFQATT and CDR2 is SNEGSKA (reference sequence). V was cut by 4 bases and J by 6 bases, with 8 bases left in between. The CDR3 DNA is TGCAGTGCTATAGTTGGGGATACGCAGTATTTT. This codes for CSAIVGDTQYF.

This clonotype was recorded many times. V and J are TRBV7-9 and TRBJ2-3; no definite D call. The CDR3 loop spans 17 amino acids. CDR1 and CDR2 (germline): SEHNR, FQNEAQ (reference sequence). V was trimmed by 8 bases and J by 2 bases, leaving 23 bases between them. The CDR3 protein is CASALPTGRFYTDTQYF. CDR3 nucleotide sequence: TGTGCCAGCGCACTACCAACCGGGCGGTTCTACACAGATACGCAGTATTTT.

This clonotype was detected only a few times. Compared with germline, one end of the junction differs, possibly owing to a read error. The chain is built from TRBV2 and TRBJ2-3, with 7 nucleotides matching TRBD2. CDR1 is SNHLY and CDR2 is FYNNEI in the germline V gene. This CDR3 region has 14 residues. For the CDR3, the DNA is TGTGCCGGCAGTGTTGGGGGGGGCACAGATACGCAGTATTTT. This sequence encodes CAGSVGGGTDTQYF.

The chain couples TRBV12-3 or TRBV12-4 to TRBJ2-7, with D maybe TRBD1 (6 bases). This CDR3 region has 14 residues. Trimming took off 7 bases at V and 5 bases at J, with 18 bases between the two ends. The CDR3 DNA reads TGTGCCAGCATCCTTCCGAGGACAGACAACGAGCAGTACTTC. It yields the protein CASILPRTDNEQYF.

This clonotype has ten or more counts. V is TRBV6-2 or TRBV6-3 and J is TRBJ2-5; 12 bases map to TRBD2. Germline CDR1 and CDR2: MNHEY and SVGEGT. With V trimmed by 4 bases and J by 3 bases, 15 bases remained unmatched. This CDR3 is built from 19 residues. CDR3 nucleotide sequence: TGTGCCAGCAGTTTGGCGGCTAGCGGGAGGGCCGAGGTCGAAGAGACCCAGTACTTC. It translates to CASSLAASGRAEVEETQYF.

Comment on this clonotype: A read error is possible here, since a much larger clone lies one base away. The V and J genes are TRBV20-1 and TRBJ1-5; TRBD1 might be the D (6 bases). The germline gives CDR1 DFQATT, CDR2 SNEGSKA (reference sequence). Between the trimmed V and J ends, which lost 1 base and 1 base, there was a span of 11 bases. This CDR3 is built from 15 residues. CDR3 in amino acids: CSARARGQSNQPQHF. The CDR3 DNA reads as TGCAGTGCTAGAGCTCGGGGGCAAAGCAATCAGCCCCAGCATTTT.

The chain recombines TRBV30 with TRBJ2-7; 10 bases agree with TRBD1. Germline CDR1 GTSNPN, CDR2 SVGIG (reference sequence). V trimming: 4 bases; J trimming: 6 bases; junction bases outside the gene matches: 9. The CDR3 contains 14 residues. CDR3 DNA sequence: TGTGCCTGGATTTTCGGGACAGGGGTGGGCGAGCAGTACTTC. This encodes CAWIFGTGVGEQYF.

This clonotype came up many times. The chain carries TRBV6-5 and TRBJ2-4; TRBD2 aligns across 10 bases. Germline V lookup: CDR1 MNHEY, CDR2 SVGAGI. The CDR3 has 15 residues. J lost 2 bases, V lost 5 bases, and 3 bases had no gene match. The CDR3 here is CASSPSGGPKNIQYF. CDR3 in DNA: TGTGCCAGCAGTCCTAGCGGGGGTCCCAAAAACATTCAGTACTTC.

Details on this clonotype: An end of the junction does not agree with germline; a read error may underlie this. V usage is TRBV11-3 and J usage is TRBJ2-6, with D perhaps TRBD1 (6 bases). Germline V gives CDR1 SGHNT, CDR2 YENEEA. This CDR3 has 15 amino acids. DNA of the CDR3: TGTGCCAGCAGACAACAGGGTTCTAGGGCCTACGTCCTGACTTTC. Its translation: CASRQQGSRAYVLTF.

The gene calls are TRBV4-2 and TRBJ1-5; D remains ambiguous. The V gene lost 10 bases and the J gene lost 6 bases, with 22 bases spanning the gap. CDR3 length: 15 residues. The germline gives CDR1 LGHNA, CDR2 YNFKEQ. CDR3 protein: CANSQDKGWAQPQHF. CDR3 nucleotides: TGTGCCAATAGCCAAGATAAAGGGTGGGCTCAGCCCCAGCATTTT.

About this clonotype itself: This CDR3 is missing its conserved last phenylalanine or tryptophan, likely due to a read error. The chain uses TRBV11-2 and TRBJ2-1; D perhaps matches TRBD2 (5 bases). Per the germline V gene, CDR1 is SGHAT and CDR2 is FQNNGV. CDR3 length equals 15 residues. The CDR3 sequence is CVSSPHLGMRDEQFY. The CDR3, as DNA: TGTGTCAGCAGCCCGCACCTGGGGATGAGGGATGAGCAGTTCTAC.

Regarding this clonotype: A much larger clone is a single base away; this may be a read error. J is TRBJ2-2 and V is TRBV5-1; 7 bases map to TRBD1. The CDR3 covers 15 residues. CDR1 and CDR2 (germline): SGHRS, YFSETQ. CDR3 bases: TGCGCCGGCAGCAACCGGGACAGCAACACCGGGGAGCTGTTTTTT. Its protein product is CAGSNRDSNTGELFF. The entire variable domain, with the rest obtained from reference TRBV5-1 and TRBJ2-2, is as follows: KAGVTQTPRYLIKTRGQQVTLSCSPISGHRSVSWYQQTPGQGLQFLFEYFSETQRNKGNFPGRFSGRQFSNSRSEMNVSTLELGDSALYLCAGSNRDSNTGELFFGEGSRLTVL.

The V gene is TRBV20-1, the J gene TRBJ2-5; 9 bases are a match to TRBD1. In germline, CDR1 is DFQATT, CDR2 SNEGSKA (reference sequence). The CDR3 consists of 17 residues. The V and J ends lost 4 bases and 5 bases, in that order; junction bases with no gene match: 17. The CDR3 loop reads CSAKMTGTGRFRETQYF. The CDR3 DNA is TGCAGTGCTAAGATGACCGGGACAGGGCGATTTCGCGAGACCCAGTACTTC.

V and J are TRBV5-1 and TRBJ1-4; D gene ambiguous. CDR3 length equals 15 residues. V shed 0 bases and J shed 4 bases, with 10 bases lying between them. The germline V gene has CDR1 SGHRS and CDR2 YFSETQ. DNA of the CDR3: TGCGCCAGCAGCTTGGAGGGCGAGAGTAATGAAAAACTGTTTTTT. It specifies CASSLEGESNEKLFF. Using reference TRBV5-1 and TRBJ1-4 for the parts outside the CDR3, the full variable domain is KAGVTQTPRYLIKTRGQQVTLSCSPISGHRSVSWYQQTPGQGLQFLFEYFSETQRNKGNFPGRFSGRQFSNSRSEMNVSTLELGDSALYLCASSLEGESNEKLFFGSGTQLSVL.

About this clonotype itself: The conserved phenylalanine or tryptophan is not found at the CDR3 terminus, so this likely reflects a read error. The rearrangement uses TRBV12-3 or TRBV12-4 and TRBJ1-5; D gene unclear. The CDR3 contains 15 residues. CDR3 coding DNA: TGTGTCAGCTGTTTCACGTTGAATAGCAATCAGCCCCAGCATTAT. It specifies CVSCFTLNSNQPQHY.

Points on this clonotype: One junction end does not reproduce the germline sequence, and a read error may be involved. The gene calls are TRBV20-1 and TRBJ2-3, with D tentatively TRBD1 (5 bases). Germline CDR1 and CDR2: DFQATT and SNEGSKA (reference sequence). The CDR3 extends over 13 amino acids. CDR3 residues: CSARAPPTETQYF. The CDR3 bases are TGCAGTGCTAGAGCCCCCCCGACAGAAACGCAGTATTTT.

As to this clonotype: A much bigger clone sits one base away, suggesting this may be a read error. This chain joins TRBV7-3 and TRBJ2-3, with 11 bases fitting TRBD2. There are 16 residues in the CDR3. Germline CDR1 reads SGHTA; CDR2 reads FQGTGA. CDR3 protein: CASSSQPGLAADAQYF. The CDR3 coding sequence is TGTGCCAGCAGCTCCCAGCCGGGACTAGCGGCAGATGCGCAGTATTTT.

The gene calls are TRBV4-3 and TRBJ1-2, with 7 bases aligning to TRBD1. The germline V gene encodes CDR1 LGHNA and CDR2 YSLEER. The J segment lost 7 bases and the V segment lost 6 bases, leaving 11 bases of the junction unmatched. The CDR3 has 14 residues. The CDR3 spells CASSHTDRVTGYTF. The DNA of the CDR3 is TGCGCCAGCAGTCACACCGACAGGGTGACTGGCTACACCTTC.

Points on this clonotype: Germline is not matched at one junction end, which may reflect a read error. The V gene is TRBV4-3, the J gene TRBJ1-2, with D unresolved. Germline V gene lookup returns CDR1 LGHNA and CDR2 YSLEER. The CDR3 extends over 14 amino acids. DNA of the CDR3: TGCGCCAGCAGCCGCGGAGACCGGGTTTCTGGCCACACCTTC. Translated, it gives CASSRGDRVSGHTF.

This clonotype is a singleton in its sample. The chain employs TRBV12-3 or TRBV12-4 and TRBJ2-1; 9 positions match TRBD2. This CDR3 is 16 amino acids long. J lost 7 bases, V lost 7 bases, and 14 bases had no gene match. The chain's CDR3 is CASTRRLSGGVNEQFF. The CDR3 coding sequence is TGTGCCAGCACCCGCCGACTTAGCGGGGGCGTTAATGAGCAGTTCTTC.

This clonotype was detected many times. This chain joins TRBV5-4 and TRBJ1-3, with D possibly TRBD1 on 6 matching bases. The CDR3 is made up of 14 amino acids. The germline gives CDR1 SGHNT, CDR2 YYREEE (reference sequence). V lost 3 bases to trimming and J lost 4 bases, with 11 bases between them. The CDR3: CASSSQGAGNTIYF. The CDR3, as DNA: TGTGCCAGCAGCTCACAGGGAGCAGGAAACACCATATATTTT. Using reference TRBV5-4 and TRBJ1-3 for the parts outside the CDR3, the full variable domain is ETGVTQSPTHLIKTRGQQVTLRCSSQSGHNTVSWYQQALGQGPQFIFQYYREEENGRGNFPPRFSGLQFPNYSSELNVNALELDDSALYLCASSSQGAGNTIYFGEGSWLTVV.

A note on this clonotype: Because it lacks the conserved phenylalanine or tryptophan at the end, this CDR3 is likely a read error. The chain recombines TRBV4-2 with TRBJ1-1; 7 bases line up with TRBD1. CDR1 and CDR2 (germline): LGHNA, YNFKEQ. The CDR3 extends over 15 amino acids. This CDR3 reads CAISQERGLVTEAFI. The CDR3 DNA reads as TGTGCCATCAGCCAAGAAAGGGGGCTGGTGACTGAAGCTTTCATT.

The gene calls are TRBV28 and TRBJ2-2; TRBD1 matches 9 bases. Germline lookup yields CDR1 MDHEN and CDR2 SYDVKM. V lost 8 bases to trimming and J lost 4 bases; unmatched junction nucleotides: 2. This CDR3 has 13 amino acids. The CDR3: CASQTGGTGELFF. CDR3 DNA: TGTGCCAGCCAGACAGGGGGCACCGGGGAGCTGTTTTTT.